This TCR beta chain was found in a study of Graves' ophthalmopathy and Graves' hyperthyroidism. Study overall: Peripheral blood was obtained at first diagnosis, ahead of any treatment.

The study amplified TCR beta CDR3 regions using RNA transcripts. HTBI primers served in a first-round RT-PCR, which a second-round multiplex PCR followed. TCRdb reprocessed the multiplex PCR reads via MiXCR and lists one record per CDR3 protein. The table lists under 350,000 distinct CDR3 sequences, roughly a sixth of them singletons. Findings and caveats of the study: The majority of expanded thyroid clonotypes above 0.001 frequency also occurred in blood. Prediction of ophthalmopathy progression reached roughly 70% sensitivity and around 72% specificity. Sensitivity of approximately 88% and specificity of about 77% were achieved when a 13-signature model separated ophthalmopathy from stable hyperthyroidism.

This clonotype was picked up many times. The antigen is not known. Germline loops: CDR1 WNHNN, CDR2 SYGVQD (reference sequence). The J segment lost 4 bases and the V segment lost 6 bases, leaving 9 bases of the junction unmatched. The CDR3 covers 15 residues. What was sequenced was peripheral blood. V usage is TRBV10-1 and J usage is TRBJ1-1, with TRBD1 matching over 9 bases. The receptor comes from an adult man with Graves' ophthalmopathy. The CDR3: CASRPGQGFGTEAFF. The CDR3 region has the DNA TGCGCCAGCAGGCCGGGACAGGGTTTCGGCACTGAAGCTTTCTTT.